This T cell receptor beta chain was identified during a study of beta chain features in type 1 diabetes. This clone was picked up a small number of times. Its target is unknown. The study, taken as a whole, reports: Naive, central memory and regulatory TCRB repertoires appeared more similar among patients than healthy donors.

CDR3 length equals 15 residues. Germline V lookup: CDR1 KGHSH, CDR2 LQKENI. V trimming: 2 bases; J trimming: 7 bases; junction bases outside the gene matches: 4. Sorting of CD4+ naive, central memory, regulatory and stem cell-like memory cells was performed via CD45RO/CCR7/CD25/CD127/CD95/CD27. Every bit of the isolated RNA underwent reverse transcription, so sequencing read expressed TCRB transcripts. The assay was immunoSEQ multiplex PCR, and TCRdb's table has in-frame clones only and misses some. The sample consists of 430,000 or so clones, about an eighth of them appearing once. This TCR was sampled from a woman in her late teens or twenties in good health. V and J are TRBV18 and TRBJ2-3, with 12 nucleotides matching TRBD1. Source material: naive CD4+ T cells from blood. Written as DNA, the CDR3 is TGTGCCAGCTCACCAGGGACAGGGGGCCTGAATACGCAGTATTTT. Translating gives CASSPGTGGLNTQYF.